One TCR beta chain is described in this entry. No antigen is known for it. The data originate from a study of cytomegalovirus exposure and HLA in healthy donors. Study-wide results and caveats: Later analysis associated a missense DCLRE1C variant with TCR beta V- and J-gene trimming. Evidence from a later analysis indicated that most CMV-associated TCR beta chains looked HLA-restricted. In a later analysis, several top co-occurrence clusters appeared linked to parvovirus B19, influenza, CMV and Epstein-Barr virus.

CDR3 length: 16 amino acids. CDR1 MNHEY and CDR2 SMNVEV come from the germline V gene (reference sequence). The V gene end was trimmed by 2 bases and the J gene end by 4 bases; junction bases not matched to a gene: 7. 60 Vbeta and 13 Jbeta primers were used in PCR. The protocol was immunoSEQ multiplex PCR, while the TCRdb copy is restricted to in-frame clones and leaves out a portion. The sample shows some 150,000 clones, around 80% of them seen only once. The receptor was isolated from a middle-aged man in good health and CMV-seronegative. Sequencing was carried out using PBMCs. The chain uses TRBV27 and TRBJ1-2; 10 bases line up with TRBD1. The DNA of the CDR3 is TGTGCCAGCAGTTTAAGAAGGACAGGGGGTATCTATGGCTACACCTTC. Its translation is CASSLRRTGGIYGYTF.